This T cell receptor (beta chain) originates from a study of blood T cell repertoires in COVID-19. Participants were aged about 18 to 90 years, lived in some 23 US areas, and enrolled virtually. Generated by immunoSEQ multiplex PCR, the TCRdb table keeps only in-frame clones and is missing some. The table lists around 300,000 clones, 88% of them singletons, with around 2% in the top ten. This CDR3 comprises 13 residues. Trimming removed 7 bases from V and 3 bases from J, with 12 bases in between. Sequencing was performed on PBMCs or T cells enriched from blood (not recorded which). The V call is TRBV12-3 or TRBV12-4, the J call TRBJ1-1; D might be TRBD1 (6 bases). The receptor was derived from a woman in her fifties or sixties in a cohort exposed to, infected with or recovered from COVID-19 (not recorded which). The CDR3 here is CASIIQGHTEAFF. CDR3 DNA sequence: TGTGCCAGCATCATACAGGGTCACACTGAAGCTTTCTTT.